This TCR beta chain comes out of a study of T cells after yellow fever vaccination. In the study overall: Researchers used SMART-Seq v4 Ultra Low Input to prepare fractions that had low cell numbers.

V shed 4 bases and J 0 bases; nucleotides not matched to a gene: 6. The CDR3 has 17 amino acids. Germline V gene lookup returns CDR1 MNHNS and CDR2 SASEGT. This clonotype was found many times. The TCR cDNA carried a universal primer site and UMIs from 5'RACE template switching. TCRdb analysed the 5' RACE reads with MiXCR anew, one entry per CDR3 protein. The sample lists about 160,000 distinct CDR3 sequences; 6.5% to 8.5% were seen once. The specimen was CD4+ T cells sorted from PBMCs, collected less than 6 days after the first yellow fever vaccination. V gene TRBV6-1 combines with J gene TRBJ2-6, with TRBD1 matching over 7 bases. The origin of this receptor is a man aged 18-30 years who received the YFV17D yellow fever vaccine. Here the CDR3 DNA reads TGTGCCAGCAGTGGAGGGTGGGACAGCTCTGGGGCCAACGTCCTGACTTTC. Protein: CASSGGWDSSGANVLTF.